This T cell receptor beta chain was recovered during a study of cytomegalovirus exposure and HLA in healthy donors. The CDR3 spans 14 residues. Germline-derived CDR1 and CDR2 are SGDLS and YYNGEE. Between the trimmed V and J ends, which lost 2 bases and 6 bases, there was a span of 15 bases. The PCR used 60 Vbeta and 13 Jbeta primers. Data came from immunoSEQ multiplex PCR; TCRdb stores just in-frame clones and leaves some out. This sample has 100,000 or so clones; roughly four fifths occur once, and the top ten carry about 3.4%. J is TRBJ2-7 and V is TRBV9, with no clear D. Source material: PBMCs. This TCR came from a man between 25 and 39 years old in good health and CMV-seropositive. This CDR3 is CASSVQTYGSEQYF. CDR3 coding DNA: TGTGCCAGCAGCGTTCAGACTTACGGTAGCGAGCAGTACTTC. Full variable domain (remainder filled in from reference TRBV9 and TRBJ2-7): DSGVTQTPKHLITATGQRVTLRCSPRSGDLSVYWYQQSLDQGLQFLIQYYNGEERAKGNILERFSAQQFPDLHSELNLSSLELGDSALYFCASSVQTYGSEQYFGPGTRLTVT.